The TCR beta chain under discussion was sequenced for a study of radiation and T cells in renal cell carcinoma. Study information: Nephrectomy followed 15 Gy stereotactic body radiation by 4 weeks. Study results and caveats: In blood, top tumor clones expanded by 2 weeks, shrinking by 4.

Germline lookup yields CDR1 SGHRS and CDR2 YFSETQ. The J segment lost 1 base and the V segment lost 0 bases, leaving 8 bases of the junction unmatched. There are 17 residues in the CDR3. Method: immunoSEQ multiplex PCR; TCRdb's copy keeps in-frame clones and lacks some. The profile shows tens of thousands of clones, around 78% of them singletons. Regarding time point: blood 2 weeks post-SBRT. Described treatment: 15 Gy SBRT to primary tumor, nephrectomy 4 weeks later. After SBRT, blood was collected at 2 and 4 weeks, plus baseline. With respect to this clone: Its antigen is not known.

The material sequenced was blood, taken from a patient whose treatment included radiotherapy and nephrectomy. The sequence was obtained from a man in his fifties or sixties with renal cell carcinoma. V usage is TRBV5-1 and J usage is TRBJ2-7, with 9 bases identical to TRBD2. The CDR3 loop reads CASSLAGSGGPSYEQYF. The CDR3 region has the DNA TGCGCCAGCAGCTTGGCAGGGAGCGGGGGGCCGTCCTACGAGCAGTACTTC.